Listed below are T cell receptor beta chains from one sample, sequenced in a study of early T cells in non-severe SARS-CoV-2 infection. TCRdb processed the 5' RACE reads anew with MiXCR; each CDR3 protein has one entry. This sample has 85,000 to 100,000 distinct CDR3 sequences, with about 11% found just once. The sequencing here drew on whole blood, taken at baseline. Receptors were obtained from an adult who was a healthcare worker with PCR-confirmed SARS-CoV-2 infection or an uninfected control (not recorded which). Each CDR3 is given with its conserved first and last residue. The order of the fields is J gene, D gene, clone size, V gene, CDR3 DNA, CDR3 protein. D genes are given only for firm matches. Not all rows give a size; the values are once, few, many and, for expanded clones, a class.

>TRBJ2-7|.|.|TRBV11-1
TGTGCCAGCAGCTATGAGTACGAGCAGTACTTC
CASSYEYEQYF
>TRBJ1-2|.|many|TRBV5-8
TGTGCCAGCAGCTCCCGGACGGGACAAGGGGCCTATGGCTACACCTTC
CASSSRTGQGAYGYTF
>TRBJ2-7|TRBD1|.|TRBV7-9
TGTGCCAGCGCCTCGCCCTGGACAGGTCTTTGGGACGAGCAGTACTTC
CASASPWTGLWDEQYF
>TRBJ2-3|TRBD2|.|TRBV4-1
TGCGCCAGCAGCCAAGTTCCAGCGGGAGTAGATACGCAGTATTTT
CASSQVPAGVDTQYF
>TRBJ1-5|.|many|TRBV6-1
TGTGCCAGCAAATTTAGCAATCAGCCCCAGCATTTT
CASKFSNQPQHF
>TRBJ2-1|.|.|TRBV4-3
TGCGCCAGCAGCCAAGATTATCGGGAGCAGTTCTTC
CASSQDYREQFF
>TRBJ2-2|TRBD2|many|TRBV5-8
TGTGCCAGCAGATTGGACGGGACTAGCAACACCGGGGAGCTGTTTTTT
CASRLDGTSNTGELFF
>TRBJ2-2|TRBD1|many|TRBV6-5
TGTGCCAGCCGCACAGGGGGACTTATTCCCGGGGAGCTGTTTTTT
CASRTGGLIPGELFF
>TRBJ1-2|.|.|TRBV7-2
TGTGCCAGCATCGTTAGTAAGGGCTCCTATGGCTACACCTTC
CASIVSKGSYGYTF
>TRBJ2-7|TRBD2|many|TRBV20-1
TGCAGTGCTATTTCTAGCGGGACCATCTCCTACGAGCAGTACTTC
CSAISSGTISYEQYF
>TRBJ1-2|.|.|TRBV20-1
TGCAGTGCTAGATTCGGTCGTGGCTACTCCTTC
CSARFGRGYSF
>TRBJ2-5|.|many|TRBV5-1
TGCGCCAGCAGCTTGGCAATACAGGGCGAGACCCAGTACTTC
CASSLAIQGETQYF
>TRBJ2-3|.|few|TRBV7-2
TGTGCCAGCAGCTTAGGATTAGCTTTTAGCACAGATACGCAGTATTTT
CASSLGLAFSTDTQYF
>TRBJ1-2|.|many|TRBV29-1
TGCAGCGTTGCCTCGCGAGCGGTTGGCTACACCTTC
CSVASRAVGYTF
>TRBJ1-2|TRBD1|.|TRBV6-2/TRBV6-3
TGTGCCAGCAGTTACTACAACCGGGACAGGAGTAGCGGCTACACCTTC
CASSYYNRDRSSGYTF
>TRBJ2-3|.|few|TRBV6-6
TGTGCCAGCAGTTACCTGGGGACCGGCACAGATACGCAGTATTTT
CASSYLGTGTDTQYF
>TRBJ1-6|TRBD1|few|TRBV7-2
TGTGCCAGCAGCATAACCGGGACAGGTTTTTATTCACCCCTCCACTTT
CASSITGTGFYSPLHF
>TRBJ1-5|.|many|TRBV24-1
TGTGCCACCAGTGAATCGCGAGGGAGCAATCAGCCCCAGCATTTT
CATSESRGSNQPQHF